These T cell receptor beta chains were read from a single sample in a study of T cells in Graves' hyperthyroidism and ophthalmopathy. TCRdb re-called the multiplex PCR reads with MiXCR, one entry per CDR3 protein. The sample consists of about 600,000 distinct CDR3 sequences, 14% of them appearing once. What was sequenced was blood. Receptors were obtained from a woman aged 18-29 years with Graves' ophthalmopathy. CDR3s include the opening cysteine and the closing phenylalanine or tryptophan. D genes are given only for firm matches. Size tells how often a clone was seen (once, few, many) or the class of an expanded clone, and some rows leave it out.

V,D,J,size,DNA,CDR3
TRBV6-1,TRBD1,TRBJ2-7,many,TGTGCCAGCAGGACGGGGACAGGGAAGGACGAGCAGTACTTC,CASRTGTGKDEQYF
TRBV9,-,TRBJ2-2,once,TGTGCCAGCGGCGTAGGAGGGTCGAATACCGGGGAGCTGTTTTTT,CASGVGGSNTGELFF
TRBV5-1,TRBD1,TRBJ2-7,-,TGCGCCAGCAGCTCGACAGGGGGCGGAGGAGAAGAGCAGTACTTC,CASSSTGGGGEEQYF
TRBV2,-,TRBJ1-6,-,TGTGCCAGCAGAGCGACAGCCCTCACAGACTCCTATAATTCACCCCTCCACTTT,CASRATALTDSYNSPLHF
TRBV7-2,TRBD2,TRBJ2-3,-,TGTGCCAGCAGTCTTAGCCCCCGGACTAGCGGAACGACAGATACGCAGTATTTT,CASSLSPRTSGTTDTQYF
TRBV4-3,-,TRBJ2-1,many,TGCGCCAGCAGCCCCCTGGAGGGTAATGAGCAGTTCTTC,CASSPLEGNEQFF
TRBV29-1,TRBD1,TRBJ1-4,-,TGCAGCTCTCGATCGGGACAGGGACCCTATGCAACTAATGAAAAACTGTTTTTT,CSSRSGQGPYATNEKLFF
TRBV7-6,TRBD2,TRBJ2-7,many,TGTGCCAGCAGCTTAGATAGGACTAGCGCGGGCGAGCAGTACTTC,CASSLDRTSAGEQYF
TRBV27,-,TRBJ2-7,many,TGTGCCAGCAAGAGCCCGGGCCGATACTACGAGCAGTACTTC,CASKSPGRYYEQYF
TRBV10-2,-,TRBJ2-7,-,TGCGCCAGCAGTGATTTCCACAGTACCTACGAGCAGTACTTC,CASSDFHSTYEQYF
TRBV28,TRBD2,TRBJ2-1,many,TGTGCCAGCACCGAGTTACTAGCGGGGTTAAGGAATGAGCAGTTCTTC,CASTELLAGLRNEQFF
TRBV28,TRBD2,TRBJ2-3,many,TGTGCCAGCAGTCCGGATGTGTTTGGGGAGGGCGGAAGCACAGATACGCAGTATTTT,CASSPDVFGEGGSTDTQYF
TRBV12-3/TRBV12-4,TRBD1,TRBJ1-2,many,TGTGCCAGCAGAACTCCGGGACAGGGCCACTATGGCTACACCTTC,CASRTPGQGHYGYTF
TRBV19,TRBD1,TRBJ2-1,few,TGTGCCAGTAGTGCCAGGGGGCTCGTTGACAATGAGCAGTTCTTC,CASSARGLVDNEQFF
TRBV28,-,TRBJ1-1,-,TGTGCCAGCAGTTCGGTGGAACCTGAAGCTTTCTTT,CASSSVEPEAFF
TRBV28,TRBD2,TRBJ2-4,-,TGTGCCAGCACCCCAAATCGTCTAGCGGGGTGGTGGGTCAAAAACATTCAGTACTTC,CASTPNRLAGWWVKNIQYF
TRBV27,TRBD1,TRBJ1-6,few,TGTGCCAGCAGCCGAAGCCTCAGGGGGCTAGGGTCACCCCTCCACTTT,CASSRSLRGLGSPLHF
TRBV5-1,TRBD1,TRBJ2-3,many,TGCGCCAGCAGCTTGGTAGGGGGACAGGGAGAGCACACAGATACGCAGTATTTT,CASSLVGGQGEHTDTQYF
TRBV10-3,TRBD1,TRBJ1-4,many,TGTGCCATCAGTGACCCAAGGGACAGTAATGAAAAACTGTTTTTT,CAISDPRDSNEKLFF
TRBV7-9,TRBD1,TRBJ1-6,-,TGTGCCAGCAGCCGGGACAGGCCAGGGGGCTCCTATAATTCACCCCTCCACTTT,CASSRDRPGGSYNSPLHF
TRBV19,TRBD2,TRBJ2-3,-,TGTGCCAGTAGTAGCCGGCCGGGACTAGCGGGAGGAACAGATACGCAGTATTTT,CASSSRPGLAGGTDTQYF
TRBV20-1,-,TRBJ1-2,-,TGCAGTGCTCTTCGGGGGGGGGTTAACTATGGCTACACCTTC,CSALRGGVNYGYTF
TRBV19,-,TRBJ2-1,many,TGTGCCAGTATTAAGGACTCTTCCTACAATGAGCAGTTCTTC,CASIKDSSYNEQFF
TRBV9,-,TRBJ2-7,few,TGTGCCAGCAGCGTAGAAGTAGGGGGCTACGAGCAGTACTTC,CASSVEVGGYEQYF
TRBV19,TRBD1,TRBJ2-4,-,TGTGCCAGCGGGACAGGGACCAATATAGCCAAAAACATTCAGTACTTC,CASGTGTNIAKNIQYF
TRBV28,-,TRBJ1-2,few,TGTGCCAGCAGCCCTGGAGAGAGATTCTATGGCTACACCTTC,CASSPGERFYGYTF
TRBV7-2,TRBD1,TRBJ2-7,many,TGTGCCAGCAGCTTACAGGGGGCCCCCTACGAGCAGTACTTC,CASSLQGAPYEQYF
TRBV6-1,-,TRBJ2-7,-,TGTGCCAGCAGTTATCTGTGGACGGACTGGAGTTTCTCCGAGCAGTACTTC,CASSYLWTDWSFSEQYF
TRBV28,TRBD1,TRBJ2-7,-,TGTGCCCGCAGCCCGGACAGGGAAACCTACGAGCAGTACTTC,CARSPDRETYEQYF
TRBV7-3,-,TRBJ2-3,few,TGTGCCAGCAGCTTAATGGCGTTCACAGATACGCAGTATTTT,CASSLMAFTDTQYF
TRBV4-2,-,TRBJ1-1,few,TGTGCCAGCAGCCAAGATACAGGCCCGAACACTGAAGCTTTCTTT,CASSQDTGPNTEAFF
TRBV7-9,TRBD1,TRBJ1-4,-,TGTGCCAGCAGCTGGGGACAGGGGCTTAATGAAAAACTGTTTTTT,CASSWGQGLNEKLFF
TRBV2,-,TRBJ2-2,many,TGTGCCAGCAGTGAGGTACAGGCGAACACCGGGGAGCTGTTTTTT,CASSEVQANTGELFF
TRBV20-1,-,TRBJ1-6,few,TGCAGTGCTAGACCCTCAGACGAGGGATATAATTCACCCCTCCACTTT,CSARPSDEGYNSPLHF
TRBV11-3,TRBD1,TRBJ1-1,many,TGTGCCAGCAGCGCGTGGGACAGCCAGAACACTGAAGCTTTCTTT,CASSAWDSQNTEAFF
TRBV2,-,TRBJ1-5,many,TGTGCCAGCACAGCATACGTTTATCATAGCAATCAGCCCCAGCATTTT,CASTAYVYHSNQPQHF
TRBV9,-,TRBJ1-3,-,TGTGCCAGCAGCGTAGAAGACACCATATATTTT,CASSVEDTIYF
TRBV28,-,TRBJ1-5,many,TGTGCCAGCAGTTTTCGGGGGCTTCAGCCCCAGCATTTT,CASSFRGLQPQHF
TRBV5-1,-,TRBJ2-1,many,TGCGCCAGCAGATCCGGGAATTATGAGCAGTTCTTC,CASRSGNYEQFF
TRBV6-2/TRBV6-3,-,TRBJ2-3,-,TGTGCCAGCAGTTCCCCGACCTCGGCAGATACGCAGTATTTT,CASSSPTSADTQYF
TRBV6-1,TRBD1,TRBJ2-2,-,TGTGCCAGCAGTGAAGCGGACAGGGGTGCCACCGGGGAGCTGTTTTTT,CASSEADRGATGELFF
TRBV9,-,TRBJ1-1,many,TGTGCCAGCAGCGTAGAGGGATCCTACTCTAACACTGAAGCTTTCTTT,CASSVEGSYSNTEAFF
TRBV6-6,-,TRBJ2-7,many,TGTGCCAGCAGTTATTTGGACAGCCTGATAGGGGGCGAGCAGTACTTC,CASSYLDSLIGGEQYF
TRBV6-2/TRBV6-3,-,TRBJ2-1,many,TGTGCCAGCAGAGATACGACTCGGGAGCAGTTCTTC,CASRDTTREQFF
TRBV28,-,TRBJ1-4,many,TGTGCCAGCAGTTTCCAGGGGACGGAGAATCAAAAACTGTTTTTT,CASSFQGTENQKLFF
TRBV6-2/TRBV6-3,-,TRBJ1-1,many,TGTGCCAGCGCCGGGGCCCAAACGGGGAACACTGAAGCTTTCTTT,CASAGAQTGNTEAFF
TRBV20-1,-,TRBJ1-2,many,TGCAGTGGTACAGGTCCTACTAACTATGGCTACACCTTC,CSGTGPTNYGYTF
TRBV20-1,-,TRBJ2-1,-,TGCAGTGCTAGAGATCTTCTGTACTCCTACAATGAGCAGTTCTTC,CSARDLLYSYNEQFF
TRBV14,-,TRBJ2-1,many,TGTGCCAGCAGCCAAGATTGGGCAGACTTAGACAATGAGCAGTTCTTC,CASSQDWADLDNEQFF
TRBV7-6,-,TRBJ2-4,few,TGTGCCAGCAGCTTACACAGGACTCCAGAGGTGGCCTTCGTAGCCAAAAACATTCAGTACTTC,CASSLHRTPEVAFVAKNIQYF